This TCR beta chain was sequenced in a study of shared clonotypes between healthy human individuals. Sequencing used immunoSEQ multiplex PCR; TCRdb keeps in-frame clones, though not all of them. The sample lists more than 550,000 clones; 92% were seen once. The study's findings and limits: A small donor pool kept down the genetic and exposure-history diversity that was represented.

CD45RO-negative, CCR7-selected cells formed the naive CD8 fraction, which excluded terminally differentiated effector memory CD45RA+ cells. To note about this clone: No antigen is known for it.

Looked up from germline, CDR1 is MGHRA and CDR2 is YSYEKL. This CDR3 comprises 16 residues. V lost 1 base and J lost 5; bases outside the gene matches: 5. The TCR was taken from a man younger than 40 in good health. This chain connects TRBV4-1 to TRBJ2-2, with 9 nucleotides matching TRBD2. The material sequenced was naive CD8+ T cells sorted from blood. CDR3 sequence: CASSQVASGRTGELFF. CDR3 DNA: TGCGCCAGCAGCCAAGTTGCAAGCGGGAGGACCGGGGAGCTGTTTTTT.